This section outlines one T cell receptor beta chain sequence together with its context. Its antigen target is currently unknown. No quality values exist for individual bases; no much larger clone is one base distant. The record originates from a study of CD8+ T cells in alopecia areata (dated by TCRdb to 2016 to 2019). About the investigation overall: Treated patients were enrolled in an open-label pilot trial of oral tofacitinib, 5 to 10 mg twice daily, for moderate-to-severe alopecia areata. In humans, TCRbeta sequencing was performed on scalp tissue and on sorted CD4+ and CD8+ peripheral blood T cells from healthy controls and from patients with patchy or totalis/universalis alopecia areata. Patients received tofacitinib for 6 to 18 months and were then followed off drug for 6 months to check for delayed response and recurrence. The RNA source kit depended on sample type: the PAXgene miRNA kit for fixed scalp, the miRNeasy kit for PBMCs, and the RNeasy kit for mouse skin. Disease severity in treated patients was measured with the SALT score, which quantifies the percentage of affected scalp surface area. TCRbeta CDR3 regions were amplified by immunoSEQ multiplex PCR using 35 Vbeta forward and 13 Jbeta reverse primers. Tofacitinib-treated patients had biopsies at baseline and at 4 and 24 weeks of treatment, with a later scalp biopsy in several patients. Scalp clonality was compared among normal scalp (n=4), patchy alopecia areata scalp (n=8), and alopecia totalis/universalis scalp (n=8). In both human patients and the C3H/HeJ mouse model, the study applied high-throughput TCRbeta sequencing to look at T cell clonal expansion in alopecia areata.

Library preparation employed the immunoSEQ multiplex PCR assay. To provide template for TCR sequencing, every sample had RNA extracted and reverse transcribed into cDNA. First-strand cDNA was synthesized with SuperScript III using a 2:1 mix of oligo-dT and random hexamers. A synthetic immune receptor repertoire was used to assess amplification bias, and residual bias was removed computationally. As for how the authors treated the data: Raw reads were preprocessed for error removal, and CDR3 was defined according to IMGT conventions as running from the conserved cysteine to phenylalanine. To get clonality, Shannon entropy was normalized by log2 of the number of productive unique TCRs and the result was subtracted from 1. CD4 or CD8 identity of scalp clones was inferred by cross-referencing scalp TCRbeta sequences with sorted blood CD4 and CD8 repertoires. TCRdb holds this immuneACCESS table with in-frame rearrangements only. Some clones are missing; in checked studies, unresolved V genes explain under half, and the rest has no known cause. V, J and clone size were drawn from that table, and D and trimming were deduced from the DNA. In this sample the table shows over 150,000 clones, 53% of which occur a single time. Roughly a tenth of the sample lies in the top ten.

Findings and caveats that apply to the study as a whole: Compared with normal scalp, lesional scalp had higher clonality and more expanded CD8+ clones, particularly in alopecia totalis/universalis, a pattern that suggests antigenic drive. Many expanded lesional clones persisted in scalp and blood during tofacitinib treatment, which may partly explain relapse after stopping treatment. Because the treated cohort was small and included a single nonresponder, larger studies are needed to assess links between baseline CD8+ expansion and response. Tofacitinib significantly lowered scalp clonality and the number of expanded CD8+ clones among the top 100 scalp clones. TCR sequences shared between patients were less clear than in mice, possibly partly because of HLA diversity in the patient population. Unlike mouse skin, which is dominated by gammadelta T cells, normal human skin has resident alphabeta T cells that are also sequenced, and this complicates analysis of the scalp TCR repertoire.

Interpreted using the paper, the time point label stands for: roughly 26 weeks on oral tofacitinib. The sample's treatment or condition label is to be understood as: oral pan-JAK inhibitor, 5-10 mg twice daily. Lesional scalp punch biopsies and peripheral blood were collected from alopecia areata patients. PBMCs were isolated by density centrifugation and stained for CD3, CD4 and CD8, after which CD4+ and CD8+ T cells were sorted on a FACSAria. The germline V gene specifies SQVTM as CDR1 and ANQGSEA as CDR2. From the cysteine through the phenylalanine, the CDR3 covers 12 amino acids. Kept here is only the CDR3 DNA, which spans 36 bases and is read in frame from base 1. V and J lose 7 bases and 4 bases, and a span of 10 bases separates them.

The receptor was derived from a human donor with alopecia areata. This sample comprised CD8+ T cells sorted from blood, obtained at week 24, from a patient treated with tofacitinib. The rearranged segments are TRBV29-1 and TRBJ2-2; perhaps TRBD2 is the D gene, with 6 bases matching. The nucleotides are TGCAGCGCTGAGCGGGCCACCGGGGAGCTGTTTTTT. The translation is CSAERATGELFF.